One sample yielded the 20 T cell receptor beta chains listed below, sequenced in a study of T-cell reconstitution after alpha-beta-depleted transplantation in children. TCRbeta library preparation incorporated unique molecular identifiers. In TCRdb, the PCR reads were re-called with MiXCR into one record per CDR3 protein. The table has a few hundred thousand distinct CDR3 sequences, more than 20% seen once. The input for sequencing was PBMCs, taken before TCRalphabeta/CD19-depleted stem cell transplant. These receptors originate from a boy younger than two with Wiskott-Aldrich syndrome, due to receive a stem cell transplant.

This chain joins TRBV5-1 and TRBJ2-7, with no clear D. V lost 0 bases to trimming and J lost 1 base, with 11 bases between them. This CDR3 has 15 residues. Germline CDR1 reads SGHRS; CDR2 reads YFSETQ. The CDR3 spells CASSLVLGRSYEQYF. As DNA, the CDR3 is TGCGCCAGCAGCTTGGTTTTGGGAAGGTCCTACGAGCAGTACTTC.

The chain employs TRBV5-1 and TRBJ1-4; the D is unclear. The CDR3 totals 16 residues. Germline V gene sequence: CDR1 SGHRS, CDR2 YFSETQ. Trimming removed 4 bases at V and 4 bases at J, with 17 bases between. This CDR3 reads CASSPVVSQNNEKLFF. DNA for the CDR3: TGCGCCAGCAGCCCCGTGGTCAGCCAAAATAATGAAAAACTGTTTTTT.

V is TRBV5-1 and J is TRBJ2-5, with D perhaps matching TRBD2 (6 bases). The germline gives CDR1 SGHRS, CDR2 YFSETQ. V was shortened by 0 bases and J by 5 bases, with 11 bases between the two germline ends. This CDR3 is 14 amino acids long. The CDR3: CASSLEAAGETQYF. CDR3 coding DNA: TGCGCCAGCAGCTTGGAAGCGGCGGGGGAGACCCAGTACTTC.

The chain is built from TRBV20-1 and TRBJ2-7; 10 nucleotides line up with TRBD1. Trimming at V came to 0 bases and at J to 5 bases, leaving 4 bases not matched to a gene. This CDR3 is 14 amino acids long. Germline V lookup: CDR1 DFQATT, CDR2 SNEGSKA (reference sequence). The CDR3 coding sequence is TGCAGTGCTAGAGACCGGGACAGGGGCGACGAGCAGTACTTC. Translation: CSARDRDRGDEQYF.

This clonotype was counted between two and nine times. The chain links TRBV7-2 to TRBJ2-1, with D maybe TRBD1 (6 bases). Trimming cost V 6 bases and J 4 bases, with 19 bases left between them. In germline, CDR1 is SGHTA, CDR2 FQGNSA. This CDR3 comprises 16 residues. The CDR3 DNA reads as TGTGCCAGCAGTTCACCCAGCAGGGGATCATACAATGAGCAGTTCTTC. Its translation is CASSSPSRGSYNEQFF. The variable domain in full, with the rest retrieved from reference TRBV7-2 and TRBJ2-1, is GAGVSQSPSNKVTEKGKDVELRCDPISGHTALYWYRQSLGQGLEFLIYFQGNSAPDKSGLPSDRFSAERTGGSVSTLTIQRTQQEDSAVYLCASSSPSRGSYNEQFFGPGTRLTVL.

This chain connects TRBV10-3 to TRBJ2-1; 14 nucleotides agree with TRBD2. The V segment lost 5 bases and the J segment 2 bases; nucleotides outside the gene matches: 11. Looked up from germline, CDR1 is ENHRY and CDR2 is SYGVKD. This CDR3 spans 19 amino acids. The CDR3, as DNA: TGTGCCATCAGTCTTTCCGGGACTAGCGGGAGTCTCCCCTACAATGAGCAGTTCTTC. It yields the protein CAISLSGTSGSLPYNEQFF.

The CDR3 spells CATSGGYSNQPQHF. The CDR3 bases are TGTGCCACCAGTGGAGGGTATAGCAATCAGCCCCAGCATTTT. The V and J genes are TRBV24-1 and TRBJ1-5; D is unresolved. The germline CDR1 and CDR2 sequences are KGHDR and SFDVKD. V was cut by 5 bases and J by 0 bases, with 7 bases left in between. The CDR3 is 14 amino acids.

This clonotype showed up just a few times. This sequence joins TRBV5-1 and TRBJ1-1; D is unresolved. There are 14 residues in the CDR3. The germline gives CDR1 SGHRS, CDR2 YFSETQ. The germline V and J ends were trimmed by 3 bases and 3 bases, with 12 bases remaining between them. CDR3 sequence: CASSWDGSDTEAFF. The DNA for the CDR3 is TGCGCCAGCAGCTGGGATGGCTCGGACACTGAAGCTTTCTTT.

This clonotype was counted between two and nine times. The gene calls are TRBV6-5 and TRBJ2-1, with D tentatively TRBD1 or TRBD2 (7 bases each). CDR1 and CDR2 (germline): MNHEY, SVGAGI. This CDR3 region has 14 residues. The V and J ends lost 2 bases and 9 bases respectively, with 14 bases between them. The chain's CDR3 is CASSYRGGGSEQFF. CDR3 sequence (DNA): TGTGCCAGCAGTTACCGGGGAGGGGGCTCTGAGCAGTTCTTC.

This chain uses TRBV3-1 with TRBJ2-2; D may be TRBD1 (6 bases). Trimming removed 11 bases from V and 4 bases from J, with 17 bases in between. This CDR3 is 14 amino acids long. Germline V gene data show CDR1 as LGHDT and CDR2 as YNNKEL (reference sequence). The CDR3 DNA reads TGTGCCTCCTGCCGAGGGACATCCACCGGGGAGCTGTTTTTT. This codes for CASCRGTSTGELFF.

The chain employs TRBV20-1 and TRBJ2-4, with TRBD1 identical over 8 bases. The CDR3 totals 12 residues. CDR1 is DFQATT and CDR2 is SNEGSKA in the germline V gene (reference sequence). Losses at the gene ends were 6 bases for V and 6 bases for J; bases not matched to a gene: 4. CDR3 sequence: CSARTGGNIQYF. CDR3 DNA: TGCAGTGCCCGCACAGGGGGAAACATTCAGTACTTC.

The gene calls are TRBV5-1 and TRBJ2-1; the match to TRBD1 covers 7 bases. The germline CDR1 and CDR2 sequences are SGHRS and YFSETQ. V lost 5 bases, J lost 4 bases, and 9 bases stayed unmatched. CDR3 length: 15 residues. The CDR3 DNA follows: TGCGCCAGCAGTTCCGGCAGGGGGAGATACAATGAGCAGTTCTTC. This gives the protein CASSSGRGRYNEQFF.

The CDR3 here is CASSSPTGPDTQYF. Here the CDR3 DNA reads TGTGCCAGCAGTTCGCCGACGGGGCCAGATACGCAGTATTTT. The chain joins TRBV12-3 or TRBV12-4 to TRBJ2-3; TRBD1 or TRBD2 may be the D gene (5 bases each). Trimming removed 4 bases from V and 4 bases from J, with 12 bases in between. This CDR3 has 14 amino acids.

This chain links TRBV30 with TRBJ2-7; possible D gene TRBD2, 6 bases. CDR1 GTSNPN and CDR2 SVGIG come from the germline V gene (reference sequence). V was clipped by 3 bases and J by 7 bases, with 13 bases between them. CDR3 length: 12 residues. The chain's CDR3 is CAWRGGGSEQYF. The CDR3 nucleotides are TGTGCCTGGAGGGGGGGAGGAAGTGAGCAGTACTTC.

The chain carries TRBV6-1 and TRBJ2-7, with TRBD2 matching over 14 bases. This CDR3 is 16 amino acids long. The J segment lost 4 bases and the V segment lost 6 bases, leaving 8 bases of the junction unmatched. Germline CDR1 and CDR2: MNHNS and SASEGT. Written as DNA, the CDR3 is TGTGCCAGCAGCCAGGGACTAGCGGGAGCCTTATACGAGCAGTACTTC. It encodes CASSQGLAGALYEQYF.

This clonotype occurred a few times. The chain uses TRBV20-1 and TRBJ2-3, with 10 bases identical to TRBD2. CDR1 and CDR2 (germline): DFQATT, SNEGSKA (reference sequence). V dropped 2 bases and J dropped 6; count of bases not matched to a gene: 8. The CDR3 contains 15 residues. Here the CDR3 DNA reads TGCAGTGCTAGAAATCCTAGCGGGAGTCAGGATACGCAGTATTTT. Amino acid sequence: CSARNPSGSQDTQYF.

This clonotype appeared many times. This chain connects TRBV12-3 or TRBV12-4 to TRBJ2-2; D is ambiguous. The CDR3 is made up of 12 amino acids. V dropped 6 bases and J dropped 3 bases, with 5 bases sitting between them. The DNA for the CDR3 is TGTGCCAGCAGCCCTTACACCGGGGAGCTGTTTTTT. This codes for CASSPYTGELFF.

A few counts support this clonotype. The rearrangement uses TRBV7-3 and TRBJ2-3, with D possibly TRBD2 on 5 matching bases. Trimming pared 1 base from V and 0 bases from J, leaving 14 bases between. The length of the CDR3 is 17 residues. Germline loops: CDR1 SGHTA, CDR2 FQGTGA. The CDR3 loop is CASSLIGRALSTDTQYF. DNA of the CDR3: TGTGCCAGCAGCTTAATCGGGCGGGCCCTTAGCACAGATACGCAGTATTTT. Complete variable domain (other parts from reference TRBV7-3 and TRBJ2-3): GAGVSQTPSNKVTEKGKYVELRCDPISGHTALYWYRQSLGQGPEFLIYFQGTGAADDSGLPNDRFFAVRPEGSVSTLKIQRTERGDSAVYLCASSLIGRALSTDTQYFGPGTRLTVL.

This clonotype was seen more than once but under ten times. The J gene is TRBJ2-3, the V gene TRBV5-1, with D unresolved. Germline V gene lookup returns CDR1 SGHRS and CDR2 YFSETQ. This CDR3 has 12 residues. Deletions cut 7 bases from V and 5 bases from J, with 11 bases between. CDR3 in DNA: TGCGCCAGCTACATCCTGGGAGATACGCAGTATTTT. This translates into CASYILGDTQYF. The full variable domain, its missing parts supplied by reference TRBV5-1 and TRBJ2-3, is KAGVTQTPRYLIKTRGQQVTLSCSPISGHRSVSWYQQTPGQGLQFLFEYFSETQRNKGNFPGRFSGRQFSNSRSEMNVSTLELGDSALYLCASYILGDTQYFGPGTRLTVL.

The V and J genes are TRBV6-1 and TRBJ2-5; 8 nucleotides line up with TRBD1. In germline, CDR1 is MNHNS, CDR2 SASEGT. V lost 6 bases to trimming and J lost 6 bases; unmatched junction nucleotides: 9. The CDR3 covers 14 residues. The DNA for the CDR3 is TGTGCCAGCAGCCCCGGACAGGGACGAAAGACCCAGTACTTC. Amino acids: CASSPGQGRKTQYF.